This TCR beta chain appears in the sequencing data of a study of T cell changes during pregnancy in multiple sclerosis. This clone has a single count. Generated by immunoSEQ multiplex PCR, the TCRdb table keeps only in-frame clones and is missing some. The profile shows about 69,000 clones, around nine tenths of them singletons. Germline values: CDR1 MNHNS, CDR2 SASEGT. With 7 bases removed from V and 4 bases from J, the gap between germline ends came to 19 bases. This CDR3 is 15 amino acids long. The receptor was isolated from a female donor with multiple sclerosis, enrolled in a pregnancy study. The chain carries TRBV6-1 and TRBJ1-1, with D possibly TRBD1 on 6 matching bases. The sample was peripheral blood, taken before pregnancy. CDR3 DNA sequence: TGTGCCAGCACCGTACAGGGTGGGGGTGGCACTGAAGCTTTCTTT. Translation: CASTVQGGGGTEAFF.